Presented here are 24 T cell receptor beta chains from one specimen sequenced in a study of blood T cell repertoires in COVID-19. Clones were sequenced by immunoSEQ multiplex PCR, and TCRdb holds only the in-frame ones, with some missing. There are some 270,000 clones in the sample; over 75% occur only once, and more than 4% lies in the top ten. The source material was PBMCs or T cells enriched from blood (not recorded which). The receptors originated from a woman aged 30 to 39 who had recovered from COVID-19.

The genes are TRBV7-8 and TRBJ1-2; D is possibly TRBD1 (6 bases). V was cut by 1 base and J by 5 bases, with 14 bases left in between. Germline V gene sequence: CDR1 SGHVS, CDR2 FQNEAQ. The length of the CDR3 is 15 residues. CDR3 loop: CASSLELGQRYGYTF. CDR3 bases: TGTGCCAGCAGCTTAGAGCTCGGACAGCGATATGGCTACACCTTC.

This clone showed up just a few times. The genes are TRBV28 and TRBJ2-3, with 8 bases that match TRBD2. CDR1 and CDR2 from the germline V gene are MDHEN and SYDVKM. V shed 4 bases and J 4 bases; nucleotides not matched to a gene: 7. CDR3 size: 15 residues. CDR3 amino acids: CASSYTSGFPDTQYF. CDR3 nucleotides: TGTGCCAGCAGTTATACTAGCGGATTTCCAGATACGCAGTATTTT.

This clone was found a few times. The chain couples TRBV28 to TRBJ2-7; D unresolved. Germline loops: CDR1 MDHEN, CDR2 SYDVKM. The CDR3 extends over 17 amino acids. Trimming stripped 3 bases from V and 1 base from J, with 19 bases between. The CDR3 loop reads CASSFVPPARRSYEQYF. The DNA of the CDR3 is TGTGCCAGCAGTTTTGTCCCCCCGGCTAGAAGGTCCTACGAGCAGTACTTC.

The chain employs TRBV27 and TRBJ2-7, with 8 nucleotides matching TRBD1. Losses at the gene ends were 4 bases for V and 2 bases for J; bases not matched to a gene: 7. This CDR3 spans 15 amino acids. CDR1 is MNHEY and CDR2 is SMNVEV in the germline V gene (reference sequence). DNA for the CDR3: TGTGCCAGCAGTTCCCCGACAGGGGAGCCCTACGAGCAGTACTTC. This translates into CASSSPTGEPYEQYF.

V is TRBV10-2 and J is TRBJ2-7; TRBD2 agrees at 10 bases. The trim removed 7 bases at V and 3 bases at J, leaving 6 bases unmatched. The CDR3 spans 14 residues. Looked up from germline, CDR1 is WSHSY and CDR2 is SAAADI. The CDR3 nucleotides read TGCGCCAGCATGCGGGCTAGCGGGAGCTACGAGCAGTACTTC. As protein: CASMRASGSYEQYF.

V gene TRBV5-1 combines with J gene TRBJ2-2; 8 bases match TRBD1. The CDR3 runs 16 residues. The junction had 5 bases not matched to a gene; V was cut back by 0 bases and J by 4 bases. Germline CDR1 is SGHRS and CDR2 is YFSETQ. DNA for the CDR3: TGCGCCAGCAGCTTGGGGACAGGGCGAGGCACCGGGGAGCTGTTTTTT. It yields the protein CASSLGTGRGTGELFF.

This clone has more than one count but fewer than ten. The V gene is TRBV6-5, the J gene TRBJ2-2; D is perhaps TRBD1 (6 bases). The V gene's germline CDR1 is MNHEY and CDR2 SVGAGI. The CDR3 is made up of 16 amino acids. Trimming took off 0 bases at V and 4 bases at J, with 12 bases between the two ends. The CDR3 nucleotides read TGTGCCAGCAGTTACTCAGGGGGATCGAGCACCGGGGAGCTGTTTTTT. Residues: CASSYSGGSSTGELFF.

The chain has TRBV6-4 and TRBJ1-4; 11 bases align to TRBD1. CDR1 MRHNA and CDR2 SNTAGT come from the germline V gene. The CDR3 has 13 residues. V trimming: 8 bases; J trimming: 7 bases; junction bases outside the gene matches: 3. In DNA form, the CDR3 reads TGTGCCAGCGGGGGACAGGGGGTTGAAAAACTGTTTTTT. Translation gives CASGGQGVEKLFF.

The gene calls are TRBV5-6 and TRBJ1-1; D call uncertain. Germline CDR1 reads SGHDT; CDR2 reads YYEEEE. CDR3 length: 12 residues. Trimming shortened V by 3 bases and J by 4 bases, and 7 bases separated the two germline ends. In nucleotides, the CDR3 is TGTGCCAGCAGCTGGGGAGGCACTGAAGCTTTCTTT. Its translation: CASSWGGTEAFF.

The chain joins TRBV10-2 to TRBJ1-5; unclear D gene. Germline V gives CDR1 WSHSY, CDR2 SAAADI. This CDR3 region has 14 residues. V was trimmed by 4 bases and J by 0 bases, leaving 7 bases between them. CDR3 sequence reads: CASSVQDSNQPQHF. The CDR3 DNA reads as TGCGCCAGCAGTGTTCAGGATAGCAATCAGCCCCAGCATTTT.

This chain links TRBV5-4 with TRBJ2-7, with 9 bases fitting TRBD2. After removal of 0 bases from V and 3 bases from J, the junction contained 4 bases not matched to a gene. The CDR3 is made up of 15 amino acids. The V gene's germline CDR1 is SGHNT and CDR2 YYREEE (reference sequence). The CDR3 DNA reads TGTGCCAGCAGCTTGGATAGCGGGAGCTTCTACGAGCAGTACTTC. It yields the protein CASSLDSGSFYEQYF.

The chain couples TRBV6-5 to TRBJ2-3, with 7 bases that match TRBD1. The CDR3 is 13 residues long. With V trimmed by 6 bases and J by 9 bases, 9 bases remained unmatched. Germline CDR1 reads MNHEY; CDR2 reads SVGAGI. CDR3 protein: CASSSETGYTQYF. The DNA of the CDR3 is TGTGCCAGCAGCTCCGAGACAGGGTACACGCAGTATTTT.

The chain joins TRBV5-6 to TRBJ2-2; D might be TRBD2 (6 bases). This CDR3 is built from 15 residues. The V end was cut by 0 bases, the J end by 6 bases, with 12 bases between. The germline V gene encodes CDR1 SGHDT and CDR2 YYEEEE. The CDR3 sequence is CASSLGEWGAGELFF. Here the CDR3 DNA reads TGTGCCAGCAGCTTGGGGGAATGGGGGGCCGGGGAGCTGTTTTTT.

A few counts support this clone. The chain has TRBV10-3 and TRBJ1-1; D is perhaps TRBD1 (5 bases). The germline V and J ends were trimmed by 7 bases and 1 base, with 10 bases remaining between them. The CDR3 length is 13 residues. Germline V gives CDR1 ENHRY, CDR2 SYGVKD. The CDR3 protein is CAINGGKNTEAFF. CDR3 nucleotide sequence: TGTGCCATCAACGGGGGAAAGAACACTGAAGCTTTCTTT.

V is TRBV6-6 and J is TRBJ1-4, with D hard to call. The CDR3 extends over 13 amino acids. Trimming shortened V by 3 bases and J by 5 bases, and 7 bases separated the two germline ends. Germline loops: CDR1 MNHNY, CDR2 SVGAGI (reference sequence). The CDR3 DNA follows: TGTGCCAGCAGTTATTTGGCAAATGAAAAACTGTTTTTT. Translated, it gives CASSYLANEKLFF.

This clone was observed a single time. The V call is TRBV28, the J call TRBJ1-5; tentative D call: TRBD1 (5 bases). Per the germline V gene, CDR1 is MDHEN and CDR2 is SYDVKM. Trimming took off 8 bases at V and 4 bases at J, with 9 bases between the two ends. The CDR3 contains 12 residues. The CDR3 loop reads CASRDRNQPQHF. As DNA, the CDR3 is TGTGCCAGCCGAGACAGAAATCAGCCCCAGCATTTT.

The rearrangement joins TRBV3-1 (or the pseudogene TRBV3-2) to TRBJ2-2; D may be TRBD2 (8 bases). Germline assignment: CDR1 LGHDT and CDR2 YNNKEL (reference sequence). V was cut by 2 bases and J by 3 bases, with 31 bases left in between. This CDR3 comprises 22 residues. The CDR3 is CASSQRGLAGPRERFDTGELFF. The CDR3 DNA is TGTGCCAGCAGCCAAAGGGGGCTAGCGGGTCCGAGAGAGAGATTCGACACCGGGGAGCTGTTTTTT.

This clone was observed a single time. The chain links TRBV11-2 to TRBJ1-4; TRBD1 matches 9 bases. V lost 5 bases and J lost 1; bases outside the gene matches: 11. The CDR3 spans 18 residues. CDR1 is SGHAT, CDR2 FQNNGV, per germline. The CDR3 nucleotides read TGTGCCAGCAGCACGGGGACAGGGTGGGAGTTAACTAATGAAAAACTGTTTTTT. This encodes CASSTGTGWELTNEKLFF. The entire variable domain, with the rest obtained from reference TRBV11-2 and TRBJ1-4, is as follows: EAGVAQSPRYKIIEKRQSVAFWCNPISGHATLYWYQQILGQGPKLLIQFQNNGVVDDSQLPKDRFSAERLKGVDSTLKIQPAKLEDSAVYLCASSTGTGWELTNEKLFFGSGTQLSVL.

The chain links TRBV5-4 to TRBJ1-2, with D unclear. V gave up 1 base and J gave up 4 bases, with 14 bases separating them. The CDR3 runs 15 residues. Looked up from germline, CDR1 is SGHNT and CDR2 is YYREEE (reference sequence). The CDR3 DNA is TGTGCCAGCAGCTTGTTTGGCGGAATCCTCTATGGCTACACCTTC. Translation: CASSLFGGILYGYTF.

The V call is TRBV24-1, the J call TRBJ2-1, with 11 positions matching TRBD1. This CDR3 is 21 amino acids long. Looked up from germline, CDR1 is KGHDR and CDR2 is SFDVKD. The V gene end was trimmed by 4 bases and the J gene end by 3 bases; junction bases not matched to a gene: 19. CDR3: CATSDRFTQWGDRGNYNEQFF. The CDR3 coding sequence is TGTGCCACCAGTGACCGTTTTACACAATGGGGGGACAGGGGGAACTACAATGAGCAGTTCTTC.

For the CDR3, the DNA is TGTGCCAGCGGCGACTCCGTAGCGGGAGAAACCTACAATGAGCAGTTCTTC. As protein: CASGDSVAGETYNEQFF. The V and J genes are TRBV9 and TRBJ2-1, with 9 bases that match TRBD2. Germline assignment: CDR1 SGDLS and CDR2 YYNGEE. V shed 7 bases, J shed 2 bases, and the junction held 13 bases outside the gene matches. The CDR3 loop spans 17 amino acids.

The rearrangement links TRBV19 to TRBJ2-6, with D perhaps matching TRBD2 (6 bases). The V end was cut by 6 bases, the J end by 1 base, with 19 bases between. The CDR3 spans 18 residues. Germline loops: CDR1 LNHDA, CDR2 SQIVND (reference sequence). The CDR3 loop reads CASRNQRGGGSGANVLTF. CDR3 DNA sequence: TGTGCCAGTAGGAATCAGAGGGGAGGTGGGTCTGGGGCCAACGTCCTGACTTTC.

This clone turned up a few times. V is TRBV7-8 and J is TRBJ2-7; D perhaps matches TRBD1 (5 bases). Germline CDR1 SGHVS, CDR2 FQNEAQ. Trimming left V 6 bases short and J 6 bases short, with 15 bases between. The CDR3 extends over 13 amino acids. The CDR3 region has the DNA TGTGCCAGCAGGCGAACTACAGGTACCGAGCAGTACTTC. It is translated as CASRRTTGTEQYF.

The chain is built from TRBV2 and TRBJ2-1; tentative D call: TRBD2 (7 bases). The CDR3 runs 13 residues. Germline V gene data show CDR1 as SNHLY and CDR2 as FYNNEI. Trimming stripped 6 bases from V and 5 bases from J, with 11 bases between. This CDR3 is CASRRGPHNEQFF. DNA for the CDR3: TGTGCCAGCAGGCGGGGGCCCCACAATGAGCAGTTCTTC.